Shown below are 8 T cell receptor beta chains from a single sample sequenced in a study of CD8 T cells in Susac syndrome. Reverse transcription of roughly 0.45 to 1 ug RNA was carried out with random hexamers. TCRdb re-analysed the immunoSEQ multiplex PCR reads in MiXCR, keeping a single row per CDR3 protein. The sample contains 150,000 to 200,000 distinct CDR3 sequences, about 91% of which appear only once. Sequenced input: CD4+ T cells from PBMCs. The receptor set was obtained from a human donor with Susac syndrome.

The V gene is TRBV12-3 or TRBV12-4, the J gene TRBJ1-5, with D perhaps TRBD1 (5 bases). The ends were cut back, 3 bases at V and 6 bases at J, with 12 bases in the middle. The CDR3 consists of 14 residues. The DNA for the CDR3 is TGTGCCAGCAGTTTTGGGTTTGGGGGTCAGCCCCAGCATTTT. Residues: CASSFGFGGQPQHF.

V and J are TRBV6-1 and TRBJ1-2; unclear D gene. With 3 bases removed from V and 3 bases from J, the gap between germline ends came to 8 bases. Germline values: CDR1 MNHNS, CDR2 SASEGT. The CDR3 has 13 amino acids. The CDR3, as DNA: TGTGCCAGCAGTGAGGGTCTGTACTATGGCTACACCTTC. Protein: CASSEGLYYGYTF.

The gene calls are TRBV2 and TRBJ2-6; 8 nucleotides align to TRBD1. Germline trimming cut 7 bases from V and 5 bases from J; bases unmatched to any gene: 4. CDR1 is SNHLY and CDR2 is FYNNEI in the germline V gene. The CDR3 runs to 14 residues. The CDR3 sequence: CASKGQGWANVLTF. CDR3 coding DNA: TGTGCCAGCAAAGGACAGGGCTGGGCCAACGTCCTGACTTTC.

V gene TRBV19 combines with J gene TRBJ1-1, with 9 bases that match TRBD1. V lost 5 bases to trimming and J lost 5 bases; unmatched junction nucleotides: 9. The CDR3 runs to 15 residues. The V gene's germline CDR1 is LNHDA and CDR2 SQIVND (reference sequence). The CDR3: CASSVTGGKGTEAFF. DNA for the CDR3: TGTGCCAGTAGTGTCACAGGGGGCAAGGGGACTGAAGCTTTCTTT.

The rearrangement uses TRBV20-1 and TRBJ2-5, with 10 bases aligning to TRBD2. The CDR3 is 14 residues long. V lost 3 bases and J lost 4; bases outside the gene matches: 5. The germline CDR1 and CDR2 sequences are DFQATT and SNEGSKA (reference sequence). CDR3: CSASPSGRVETQYF. CDR3 bases: TGCAGTGCTAGTCCTAGCGGGAGAGTAGAGACCCAGTACTTC.

This clonotype was detected once. The chain has TRBV18 and TRBJ1-1; D call uncertain. V was pared by 2 bases and J by 0 bases, with 7 bases between. The germline gives CDR1 KGHSH, CDR2 LQKENI. The CDR3 consists of 14 residues. CDR3 bases: TGTGCCAGCTCACCAGATTCAGTGAACACTGAAGCTTTCTTT. Amino acids: CASSPDSVNTEAFF. The full variable domain, rest sourced from reference TRBV18 and TRBJ1-1, is NAGVMQNPRHLVRRRGQEARLRCSPMKGHSHVYWYRQLPEEGLKFMVYLQKENIIDESGMPKERFSAEFPKEGPSILRIQQVVRGDSAAYFCASSPDSVNTEAFFGQGTRLTVV.

The V gene is TRBV19, the J gene TRBJ2-1, with D perhaps matching TRBD1 or TRBD2 (6 bases each). Trimming stripped 4 bases from V and 3 bases from J, with 13 bases between. The CDR3 is 15 amino acids. Germline values: CDR1 LNHDA, CDR2 SQIVND (reference sequence). As DNA, the CDR3 is TGTGCCAGTAGTAAGCTAGCGACAGGCTACAATGAGCAGTTCTTC. It specifies CASSKLATGYNEQFF.

This chain connects TRBV12-5 to TRBJ2-6; D is uncertain. The CDR3 consists of 15 residues. Trimming cost V 5 bases and J 3 bases, with 11 bases left between them. Germline assignment: CDR1 LGHNT and CDR2 FRNRAP. For the CDR3, the DNA is TGTGCTAGTGGTCCCGGAGATGGTGGGGCCAACGTCCTGACTTTC. It codes for CASGPGDGGANVLTF.